Below are 8 T cell receptor beta chains sequenced from a single sample in a study of metastatic and nonmetastatic thyroid tumors. TCRdb re-called the PCR reads through MiXCR. The sample consists of over 65,000 clones, approximately 12% of them appearing once. Patients were all untreated before their thyroid surgery. Sequenced material: tumor tissue. Every receptor here comes from a female donor with papillary thyroid cancer or a benign thyroid nodule (not recorded which). Some clones in this sample may be carry-over from other donors' samples.

With respect to this clone: A read error may be the cause here, since a much bigger clone is one base away. V usage is TRBV24-1 and J usage is TRBJ2-3, with no clear D. The V end lost 1 base, the J end lost 0 bases, and 7 bases lay between the germline ends. CDR1 is KGHDR, CDR2 SFDVKD, per germline. The CDR3 length is 15 residues. CDR3: CATSDLHSSTDTQYF. Written as DNA, the CDR3 is TGTGCCACCAGTGATTTACATAGTAGCACAGATACGCAGTATTTT.

This clone was seen repeatedly, ten times or more. The chain carries TRBV15 and TRBJ2-7; no reliable D call. Germline assignment: CDR1 LNHNV and CDR2 YYDKDF (reference sequence). Trimming pared 0 bases from V and 3 bases from J, leaving 6 bases between. The CDR3 contains 13 residues. The DNA of the CDR3 is TGTGCCACCAGCAGAGACTTGCACTACGAGCAGTACTTC. This gives the protein CATSRDLHYEQYF.

This clone was counted many times. This sample also contains other DNA sequences that code for the same CDR3. The chain is built from TRBV20-1 and TRBJ2-7, with 12 nucleotides matching TRBD2. V lost 5 bases and J lost 7; bases outside the gene matches: 6. In germline, CDR1 is DFQATT, CDR2 SNEGSKA (reference sequence). There are 13 residues in the CDR3. CDR3 DNA sequence: TGCAGTGCTTTCGGACTAGCGGGATATGAGCAGTACTTC. This encodes CSAFGLAGYEQYF.

Only a few counts were recorded for this clone. Given a much more abundant clone one base away, this may be a read error. The same CDR3 can be traced to other DNA sequences in this sample. This rearrangement joins TRBV2 to TRBJ1-2, with D unresolved. Trimming removed 3 bases at V and 4 bases at J, with 15 bases between. In germline, CDR1 is SNHLY, CDR2 FYNNEI. The length of the CDR3 is 15 residues. The CDR3 loop reads CASSDGEFTIYGYTF. CDR3 DNA sequence: TGTGCCAGCAGTGATGGGGAGTTCACTATCTATGGCTACACCTTC. Variable domain in full (rest from reference TRBV2 and TRBJ1-2): EPEVTQTPSHQVTQMGQEVILRCVPISNHLYFYWYRQILGQKVEFLVSFYNNEISEKSEIFDDQFSVERPDGSNFTLKIRSTKLEDSAMYFCASSDGEFTIYGYTFGSGTRLTVV.

This clone was seen only a few times. One base away lies a much larger clone, so this may be a sequencing read error. Other DNA sequences of this sample code for an identical CDR3. CDR3 DNA sequence: TGCAGTGCTCCTCTGGACACTGAAGCTTTCTTT. This gives the protein CSAPLDTEAFF. V gene TRBV20-1 combines with J gene TRBJ1-1; D call uncertain. V shed 5 bases and J shed 3 bases, with 7 bases lying between them. Germline CDR1 reads DFQATT; CDR2 reads SNEGSKA (reference sequence). The CDR3 extends over 11 amino acids.

About this clone itself: This sequence may be a read error, since a much larger clone differs from it by one base. The V call is TRBV7-2, the J call TRBJ2-7; the D gene is possibly TRBD2 (6 bases). This CDR3 spans 15 amino acids. Germline assignment: CDR1 SGHTA and CDR2 FQGNSA. The CDR3 coding sequence is TGTGCCAGCAGAGGGACCGCGACTAGATTCTACGGGCAGTACTTC. This sequence encodes CASRGTATRFYGQYF. Combining the CDR3 with reference TRBV7-2 and TRBJ2-7 gives the whole variable domain GAGVSQSPSNKVTEKGKDVELRCDPISGHTALYWYRQSLGQGLEFLIYFQGNSAPDKSGLPSDRFSAERTGGSVSTLTIQRTQQEDSAVYLCASRGTATRFYGQYFGPGTRLTVT.

This clone was counted ten times or more. Compared with germline, one end of the junction differs, possibly owing to a read error. In DNA form, the CDR3 reads TGTGCCAGCACTGAAACGGGGATTAACACCGGGGAGCTGTTTTTT. Encoded protein: CASTETGINTGELFF. The chain combines TRBV2 with TRBJ2-2; tentative D call: TRBD2 (5 bases). The CDR3 consists of 15 residues. Germline CDR1 and CDR2: SNHLY and FYNNEI.

This clone was seen more than once but under ten times. The V call is TRBV5-4, the J call TRBJ2-5; 7 bases are shared with TRBD1. The CDR3 totals 12 residues. The V and J ends lost 0 bases and 8 bases, in that order; junction bases with no gene match: 1. Germline V gene data show CDR1 as SGHNT and CDR2 as YYREEE (reference sequence). The CDR3 coding sequence is TGTGCCAGCAGCTTGGTAGGGGGCACCCAGTACTTC. It translates to CASSLVGGTQYF.